The 14 T cell receptor beta chains below were found in one sample sequenced in a study of response to subunit inactivated influenza vaccine. Each CDR3 protein gets one entry after TCRdb re-called the RT-PCR reads with MiXCR. The table shows hundreds of thousands of distinct CDR3 sequences, with roughly 22% occurring only once. The sequences come from PBMCs from blood, collected approximately 20 months after vaccination. The source is a man in his fifties or sixties who received an inactivated influenza vaccine.

The chain is built from TRBV11-2 and TRBJ2-3, with TRBD2 as a possible D gene (6 bases). Germline V CDR1 and CDR2: SGHAT, FQNNGV. V lost 3 bases, J lost 2 bases, and 9 bases lay in between. The CDR3 covers 14 residues. Written as DNA, the CDR3 is TGTGCCAGCAGCTTTGAGCGGGTCACAGATACGCAGTATTTT. Protein: CASSFERVTDTQYF. Full variable domain (rest looked up from reference TRBV11-2 and TRBJ2-3): EAGVAQSPRYKIIEKRQSVAFWCNPISGHATLYWYQQILGQGPKLLIQFQNNGVVDDSQLPKDRFSAERLKGVDSTLKIQPAKLEDSAVYLCASSFERVTDTQYFGPGTRLTVL.

CDR3 sequence: CSASRAYNEQFF. CDR3 in DNA: TGCAGTGCTAGCCGGGCTTACAATGAGCAGTTCTTC. The chain has TRBV20-1 and TRBJ2-1; D remains unclear. CDR1 DFQATT and CDR2 SNEGSKA come from the germline V gene (reference sequence). The CDR3 is 12 amino acids. V was cut by 3 bases and J by 4 bases, with 7 bases left in between.

The chain is built from TRBV5-6 and TRBJ1-1; D remains ambiguous. Trimming stripped 4 bases from V and 11 bases from J, with 21 bases between. This CDR3 has 14 amino acids. The germline V gene has CDR1 SGHDT and CDR2 YYEEEE. The CDR3 protein is CASSAGPQEAVAFF. Written as DNA, the CDR3 is TGTGCCAGCAGCGCTGGGCCGCAGGAGGCAGTCGCTTTCTTT.

The chain is built from TRBV6-2 or TRBV6-3 and TRBJ2-2; 7 bases line up with TRBD2. From germline, CDR1 is MNHEY and CDR2 SVGEGT. V trimming: 4 bases; J trimming: 7 bases; junction bases outside the gene matches: 6. The CDR3 has 14 residues. The CDR3 sequence is CASSSLTSRGELFF. The CDR3 region has the DNA TGTGCCAGCAGTTCTTTGACTAGCCGCGGGGAGCTGTTTTTT.

This clonotype came up a few times. J is TRBJ2-3 and V is TRBV5-6, with D uncertain. Germline CDR1 and CDR2: SGHDT and YYEEEE. V was trimmed by 1 base and J by 4 bases, leaving 7 bases between them. CDR3 length equals 13 residues. CDR3 nucleotide sequence: TGTGCCAGCAGCTTGAGGTGGTCAGATACGCAGTATTTT. Protein sequence: CASSLRWSDTQYF.

This clonotype has just a few counts. The chain carries TRBV6-1 and TRBJ1-5, with 8 bases lining up with TRBD1. This CDR3 has 17 residues. Germline loops: CDR1 MNHNS, CDR2 SASEGT. After removal of 5 bases from V and 6 bases from J, the junction contained 15 bases not matched to a gene. The CDR3 bases are TGTGCCAGCAGTCGCACCTCTGGGACAGGAGGGCGTCAGCCCCAGCATTTT. This codes for CASSRTSGTGGRQPQHF.

This chain links TRBV10-3 with TRBJ1-5; D unresolved. Germline CDR1 and CDR2: ENHRY and SYGVKD. The CDR3 is 13 amino acids. The V gene lost 2 bases and the J gene lost 4 bases, with 6 bases spanning the gap. The CDR3 here is CAISENRNQPQHF. CDR3 coding DNA: TGTGCCATCAGTGAGAACAGAAATCAGCCCCAGCATTTT.

The chain has TRBV27 and TRBJ1-2, with D possibly matching TRBD1 (5 bases). Germline V CDR1 and CDR2: MNHEY, SMNVEV (reference sequence). This CDR3 region has 13 residues. V was shortened by 1 base and J by 9 bases, with 12 bases between the two germline ends. The CDR3 spells CASSLYRGASYTF. The DNA of the CDR3 is TGTGCCAGCAGTTTATATAGGGGTGCTAGCTACACCTTC.

Many counts were recorded for this clonotype. V gene TRBV12-3 or TRBV12-4 combines with J gene TRBJ1-2; 9 nucleotides align to TRBD1. This CDR3 region has 14 residues. J was trimmed by 7 bases and V by 5 bases; bases with no gene match: 8. CDR3 nucleotide sequence: TGTGCCAGCAGTGAACAGGGGGCGCTTACTGGCTACACCTTC. It codes for CASSEQGALTGYTF.

This clonotype was seen at least ten times. CDR3 protein: CSAKSEGNQPQHF. The CDR3 DNA reads as TGCAGTGCTAAAAGCGAGGGGAATCAGCCCCAGCATTTT. This chain joins TRBV20-1 and TRBJ1-5, with a tentative D call TRBD1 (5 bases). Germline loops: CDR1 DFQATT, CDR2 SNEGSKA (reference sequence). CDR3 length: 13 residues. V was clipped by 4 bases and J by 4 bases, with 11 bases between them.

The V gene is TRBV3-1, the J gene TRBJ2-2; 10 bases map to TRBD1. This CDR3 contains 16 residues. The trim removed 3 bases at V and 3 bases at J, leaving 4 bases unmatched. Germline V gives CDR1 LGHDT, CDR2 YNNKEL (reference sequence). DNA for the CDR3: TGTGCCAGCAGCCATACCGGGACAGGGGACACCGGGGAGCTGTTTTTT. Its protein is CASSHTGTGDTGELFF.

This clonotype came up a few times. V is TRBV12-3 or TRBV12-4 and J is TRBJ1-2; 7 nucleotides line up with TRBD1. The CDR3 contains 13 residues. Trimming removed 5 bases from V and 5 bases from J; junction bases left unmatched: 5. The CDR3 region has the DNA TGTGCCAGCAGTATCGACAGGGAGTATGGCTACACCTTC. This gives the protein CASSIDREYGYTF.

The rearrangement joins TRBV2 to TRBJ1-5; D not certain. CDR3 length: 13 residues. The germline CDR1 and CDR2 sequences are SNHLY and FYNNEI. The V gene lost 4 bases and the J gene lost 4 bases, with 8 bases spanning the gap. The CDR3 loop reads CASSVEVNQPQHF. The CDR3 DNA is TGTGCCAGCAGTGTGGAGGTTAATCAGCCCCAGCATTTT. The full variable domain, in which reference TRBV2 and TRBJ1-5 provide the parts outside the CDR3, is EPEVTQTPSHQVTQMGQEVILRCVPISNHLYFYWYRQILGQKVEFLVSFYNNEISEKSEIFDDQFSVERPDGSNFTLKIRSTKLEDSAMYFCASSVEVNQPQHFGDGTRLSIL.

V and J are TRBV5-1 and TRBJ1-2, with D maybe TRBD1 (5 bases). Germline CDR1 and CDR2: SGHRS and YFSETQ. The ends were cut back, 3 bases at V and 5 bases at J, with 11 bases in the middle. The CDR3 has 13 amino acids. The CDR3 nucleotides read TGCGCCAGCAGCTCGGAAGGGACTTATGGCTACACCTTC. Translating it yields CASSSEGTYGYTF.